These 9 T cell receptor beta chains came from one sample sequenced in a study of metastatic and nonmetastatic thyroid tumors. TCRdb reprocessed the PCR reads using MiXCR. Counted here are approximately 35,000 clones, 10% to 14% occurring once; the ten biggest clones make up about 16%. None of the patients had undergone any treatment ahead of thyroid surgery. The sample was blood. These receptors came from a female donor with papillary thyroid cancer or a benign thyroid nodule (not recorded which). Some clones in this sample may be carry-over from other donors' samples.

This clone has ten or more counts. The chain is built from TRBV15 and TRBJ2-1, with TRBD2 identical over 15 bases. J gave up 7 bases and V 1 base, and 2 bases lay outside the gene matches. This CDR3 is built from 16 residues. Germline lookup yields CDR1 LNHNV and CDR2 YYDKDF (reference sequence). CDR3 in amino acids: CATSRVGTSGRNEQFF. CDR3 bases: TGTGCCACCAGCAGAGTGGGGACTAGCGGGAGGAATGAGCAGTTCTTC. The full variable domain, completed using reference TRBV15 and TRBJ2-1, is DAMVIQNPRYQVTQFGKPVTLSCSQTLNHNVMYWYQQKSSQAPKLLFHYYDKDFNNEADTPDNFQSRRPNTSFCFLDIRSPGLGDTAMYLCATSRVGTSGRNEQFFGPGTRLTVL.

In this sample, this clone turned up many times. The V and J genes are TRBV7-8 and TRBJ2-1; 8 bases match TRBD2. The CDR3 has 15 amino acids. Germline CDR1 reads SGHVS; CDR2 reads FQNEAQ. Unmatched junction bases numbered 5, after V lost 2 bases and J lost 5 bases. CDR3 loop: CASSLMIAGNNEQFF. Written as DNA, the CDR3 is TGTGCCAGCAGCTTAATGATAGCGGGGAACAATGAGCAGTTCTTC.

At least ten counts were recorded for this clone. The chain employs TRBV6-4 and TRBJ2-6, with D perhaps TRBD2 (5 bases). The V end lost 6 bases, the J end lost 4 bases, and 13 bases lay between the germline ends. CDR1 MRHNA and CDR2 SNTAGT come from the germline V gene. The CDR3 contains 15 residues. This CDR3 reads CASRDGEPGANVLTF. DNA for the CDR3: TGTGCCAGCAGAGACGGGGAGCCCGGGGCCAACGTCCTGACTTTC.

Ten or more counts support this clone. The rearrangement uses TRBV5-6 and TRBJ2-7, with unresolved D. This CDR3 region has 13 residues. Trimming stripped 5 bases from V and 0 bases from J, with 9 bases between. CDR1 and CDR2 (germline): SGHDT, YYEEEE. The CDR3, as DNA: TGTGCCAGCAGTCACCAGGCCTCCTACGAGCAGTACTTC. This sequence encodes CASSHQASYEQYF.

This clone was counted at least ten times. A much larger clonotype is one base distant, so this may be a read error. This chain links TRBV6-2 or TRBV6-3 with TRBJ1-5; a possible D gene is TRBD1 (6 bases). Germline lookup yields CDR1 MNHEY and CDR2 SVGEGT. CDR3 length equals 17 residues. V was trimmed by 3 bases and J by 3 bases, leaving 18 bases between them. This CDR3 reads CASSYLGQRGNNQPQHF. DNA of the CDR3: TGTGCCAGCAGTTATCTTGGACAGAGGGGGAACAATCAGCCCCAGCATTTT.

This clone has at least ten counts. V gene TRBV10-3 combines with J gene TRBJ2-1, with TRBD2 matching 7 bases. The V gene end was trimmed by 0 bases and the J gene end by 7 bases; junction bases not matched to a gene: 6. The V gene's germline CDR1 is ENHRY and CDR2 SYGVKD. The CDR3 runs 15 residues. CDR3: CAISESAGAGNEQFF. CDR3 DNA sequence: TGTGCCATCAGTGAGTCCGCGGGAGCCGGGAATGAGCAGTTCTTC.

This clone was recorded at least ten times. The CDR3 spells CASSLSWVGQGGTGELFF. The CDR3 DNA reads TGTGCCAGCAGTTTAAGCTGGGTAGGACAGGGCGGGACCGGGGAGCTGTTTTTT. The rearrangement joins TRBV28 to TRBJ2-2; 8 bases fit TRBD1. J was trimmed by 5 bases and V by 2 bases; bases with no gene match: 13. This CDR3 is built from 18 residues. The germline V gene encodes CDR1 MDHEN and CDR2 SYDVKM.

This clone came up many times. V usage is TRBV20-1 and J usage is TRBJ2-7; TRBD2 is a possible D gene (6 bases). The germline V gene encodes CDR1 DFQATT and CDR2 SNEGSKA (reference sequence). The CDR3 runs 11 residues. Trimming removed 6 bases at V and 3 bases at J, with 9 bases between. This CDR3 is CSARLGYEQYF. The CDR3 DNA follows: TGCAGTGCAAGACTAGGCTACGAGCAGTACTTC.

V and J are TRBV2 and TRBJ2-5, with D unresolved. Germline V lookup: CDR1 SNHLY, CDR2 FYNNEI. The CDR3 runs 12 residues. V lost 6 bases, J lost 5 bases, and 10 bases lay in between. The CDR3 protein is CASRGPSETQYF. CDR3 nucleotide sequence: TGTGCCAGCAGGGGCCCAAGCGAGACCCAGTACTTC.